A single sample gave rise to the 19 T cell receptor beta chains below, sequenced in a study of T-cell reconstitution after alpha-beta-depleted transplantation in children. Unique molecular identifiers were built into the TCRbeta library. A single record per CDR3 protein comes from TCRdb applying MiXCR to the PCR reads. The table lists some 280,000 distinct CDR3 sequences, approximately 9.8% of them singletons. The sequencing here drew on PBMCs from the stem cell graft donor, taken from the stem cell graft. The receptor set was obtained from a human donor who donated a stem cell graft to a child with SCID.

This clonotype was recorded at least ten times. The chain uses TRBV2 and TRBJ2-7; 8 nucleotides agree with TRBD1. J gave up 0 bases and V 6 bases, and 13 bases lay outside the gene matches. In germline, CDR1 is SNHLY, CDR2 FYNNEI. The CDR3 contains 17 residues. CDR3 loop: CASSHGAGGESSYEQYF. The CDR3 DNA reads as TGTGCCAGCAGCCACGGGGCAGGGGGCGAAAGCTCCTACGAGCAGTACTTC.

This chain links TRBV5-1 with TRBJ2-7, with 7 bases that match TRBD1. CDR3 length: 15 residues. V shed 0 bases, J shed 2 bases, and the junction held 5 bases outside the gene matches. Germline V gives CDR1 SGHRS, CDR2 YFSETQ. CDR3 residues: CASSLDQGVTYEQYF. Written as DNA, the CDR3 is TGCGCCAGCAGCTTGGATCAGGGGGTGACCTACGAGCAGTACTTC.

This rearrangement joins TRBV7-9 to TRBJ2-5; D might be TRBD1 (6 bases). CDR3 size: 13 residues. CDR1 and CDR2 from the germline V gene are SEHNR and FQNEAQ (reference sequence). The V and J ends lost 5 bases and 5 bases respectively, with 12 bases between them. CDR3 amino acids: CASSPQGWETQYF. The CDR3 DNA is TGTGCCAGCAGCCCACAGGGTTGGGAGACCCAGTACTTC.

This chain connects TRBV4-1 to TRBJ2-7; tentative D call: TRBD1 (6 bases). CDR1 and CDR2 (germline): MGHRA, YSYEKL. The CDR3 contains 15 residues. V dropped 4 bases and J dropped 3 bases, with 16 bases sitting between them. CDR3: CASSLRDIYFYEQYF. The CDR3 DNA reads as TGCGCCAGCAGCCTCCGGGACATTTATTTCTACGAGCAGTACTTC.

The rearrangement links TRBV6-1 to TRBJ1-2; TRBD1 might be the D (5 bases). V was cut by 7 bases and J by 4 bases, with 10 bases left in between. Germline CDR1 is MNHNS and CDR2 is SASEGT. The length of the CDR3 is 12 residues. CDR3 in DNA: TGTGCCAGCACACAGGTGACCTATGGCTACACCTTC. It specifies CASTQVTYGYTF.

In nucleotides, the CDR3 is TGTGCCACCAGCAGAGATGTTGCGGATACAGGGCAGTTCTTC. Residues: CATSRDVADTGQFF. V is TRBV15 and J is TRBJ2-1, with a tentative D call TRBD1 (5 bases). V was trimmed by 0 bases and J by 12 bases, leaving 15 bases between them. The CDR3 sequence is 14 residues long. The germline V gene encodes CDR1 LNHNV and CDR2 YYDKDF (reference sequence).

This clonotype appeared a few times. This chain uses TRBV6-2 or TRBV6-3 with TRBJ1-1; 9 bases line up with TRBD1. From germline, CDR1 is MNHEY and CDR2 SVGEGT. The trim removed 6 bases at V and 3 bases at J, leaving 2 bases unmatched. This CDR3 spans 13 amino acids. The CDR3 spells CASRQGADTEAFF. The CDR3 DNA reads as TGTGCCAGCAGACAGGGGGCGGACACTGAAGCTTTCTTT.

As for this clonotype: One junction end does not reproduce the germline sequence, and a read error may be involved. The rearrangement uses TRBV20-1 and TRBJ2-6, with D possibly being TRBD2 (5 bases). The CDR3 runs to 18 residues. CDR1 is DFQATT and CDR2 is SNEGSKA in the germline V gene (reference sequence). Here the CDR3 DNA reads TGCAGCGCTAGAGAGGGCCCAGTCGGTGTCTCTGGGGCCAACGTCCTGACTTTC. It specifies CSAREGPVGVSGANVLTF.

This clonotype turned up a few times. CDR3: CSAGVTNYGYTF. CDR3 in DNA: TGCAGTGCCGGGGTTACCAACTATGGCTACACCTTC. The rearrangement links TRBV20-1 to TRBJ1-2; D is uncertain. In germline, CDR1 is DFQATT, CDR2 SNEGSKA (reference sequence). Trimming cost V 6 bases and J 2 bases, with 10 bases left between them. The CDR3 covers 12 residues.

This clonotype was counted ten times or more. The V and J genes are TRBV12-3 or TRBV12-4 and TRBJ1-3; weak D call: TRBD1 (6 bases). This CDR3 comprises 15 residues. The ends were cut back, 4 bases at V and 2 bases at J, with 12 bases in the middle. The CDR3 coding sequence is TGTGCCAGCAGTTCGACAGGTCCAGCTGGAAACACCATATATTTT. Protein sequence: CASSSTGPAGNTIYF.

The chain recombines TRBV18 with TRBJ1-1; D may be TRBD1 (5 bases). V lost 0 bases and J lost 2, with 10 bases in between. The CDR3 covers 15 residues. Per the germline V gene, CDR1 is KGHSH and CDR2 is LQKENI. DNA for the CDR3: TGTGCCAGCTCACCACCGGGTCAGGGTAACACTGAAGCTTTCTTT. This sequence encodes CASSPPGQGNTEAFF.

The V call is TRBV25-1, the J call TRBJ2-5, with TRBD1 matching 9 bases. The junction had 10 bases not matched to a gene; V was cut back by 3 bases and J by 5 bases. Germline loops: CDR1 MGHDK, CDR2 SYGVNS. The CDR3 extends over 16 amino acids. The CDR3 bases are TGTGCCAGCAGTGAGGAGCGGAACAGGGGGCGTGAGACCCAGTACTTC. It is translated as CASSEERNRGRETQYF.

The chain couples TRBV20-1 to TRBJ2-1; unclear D gene. CDR3 length: 14 amino acids. Per germline, CDR1 DFQATT and CDR2 SNEGSKA (reference sequence). V lost 3 bases and J 3 bases, leaving 12 bases between the germline ends. The CDR3 region has the DNA TGCAGTGCTAGTGTTTTGGGAAACTACAATGAGCAGTTCTTC. This encodes CSASVLGNYNEQFF.

V and J are TRBV20-1 and TRBJ2-3; no clear D. The V end was cut by 4 bases, the J end by 0 bases, with 14 bases between. CDR1 and CDR2 (germline): DFQATT, SNEGSKA (reference sequence). CDR3 length equals 15 residues. CDR3 loop: CSAKQAVTSTDTQYF. CDR3 in DNA: TGCAGTGCTAAGCAGGCAGTCACTAGCACAGATACGCAGTATTTT.

This clonotype was counted a few times. The J gene is TRBJ2-7, the V gene TRBV7-9; 7 bases are shared with TRBD1. The length of the CDR3 is 12 residues. The germline V gene encodes CDR1 SEHNR and CDR2 FQNEAQ (reference sequence). V lost 4 bases to trimming and J lost 6 bases; unmatched junction nucleotides: 3. The CDR3 region has the DNA TGTGCCAGCAGCTCAGGGACAGCCGAGCAGTACTTC. It encodes CASSSGTAEQYF. Looking up the rest from reference TRBV7-9 and TRBJ2-7 gives the full variable domain: DTGVSQNPRHKITKRGQNVTFRCDPISEHNRLYWYRQTLGQGPEFLTYFQNEAQLEKSRLLSDRFSAERPKGSFSTLEIQRTEQGDSAMYLCASSSGTAEQYFGPGTRLTVT.

This chain links TRBV5-1 with TRBJ1-1, with TRBD1 matching 8 bases. CDR3 size: 17 residues. Germline CDR1 reads SGHRS; CDR2 reads YFSETQ. J gave up 3 bases and V 4 bases, and 14 bases lay outside the gene matches. CDR3 amino acids: CASSPRGQGGVDTEAFF. The CDR3 region has the DNA TGCGCCAGCAGCCCCCGTGGACAGGGTGGGGTAGACACTGAAGCTTTCTTT. Drawing the rest from reference TRBV5-1 and TRBJ1-1, the complete variable domain is KAGVTQTPRYLIKTRGQQVTLSCSPISGHRSVSWYQQTPGQGLQFLFEYFSETQRNKGNFPGRFSGRQFSNSRSEMNVSTLELGDSALYLCASSPRGQGGVDTEAFFGQGTRLTVV.

This clonotype was counted between two and nine times. The chain recombines TRBV6-5 with TRBJ1-2, with TRBD1 matching over 8 bases. Unmatched junction bases numbered 5, after V lost 6 bases and J lost 8 bases. The CDR3 loop spans 12 amino acids. Germline values: CDR1 MNHEY, CDR2 SVGAGI. The CDR3: CASSPGGAGYTF. The CDR3 nucleotides are TGTGCCAGCAGCCCAGGGGGCGCGGGCTACACCTTC.

A word on this clonotype: The final CDR3 position lacks the conserved phenylalanine or tryptophan, pointing to a likely read error. This rearrangement joins TRBV29-1 to TRBJ1-2; the D gene is possibly TRBD1 (6 bases). Germline V lookup: CDR1 SQVTM, CDR2 ANQGSEA. The germline V and J ends were trimmed by 6 bases and 4 bases, with 15 bases remaining between them. The CDR3 loop spans 13 amino acids. The DNA for the CDR3 is TGCAGCGTCTCGCAGGGGCTACGCTATGGCTACACCCTC. Translated, it gives CSVSQGLRYGYTL.

This clonotype came up a few times. V gene TRBV9 combines with J gene TRBJ1-4, with D perhaps TRBD1 (5 bases). CDR1 is SGDLS, CDR2 YYNGEE, per germline. CDR3 length: 14 amino acids. V gave up 0 bases and J gave up 8 bases, with 11 bases separating them. DNA of the CDR3: TGTGCCAGCAGCGTAGGCAGGGCGGCGGAAAAACTGTTTTTT. Its translation is CASSVGRAAEKLFF. Complete variable domain (other parts from reference TRBV9 and TRBJ1-4): DSGVTQTPKHLITATGQRVTLRCSPRSGDLSVYWYQQSLDQGLQFLIQYYNGEERAKGNILERFSAQQFPDLHSELNLSSLELGDSALYFCASSVGRAAEKLFFGSGTQLSVL.